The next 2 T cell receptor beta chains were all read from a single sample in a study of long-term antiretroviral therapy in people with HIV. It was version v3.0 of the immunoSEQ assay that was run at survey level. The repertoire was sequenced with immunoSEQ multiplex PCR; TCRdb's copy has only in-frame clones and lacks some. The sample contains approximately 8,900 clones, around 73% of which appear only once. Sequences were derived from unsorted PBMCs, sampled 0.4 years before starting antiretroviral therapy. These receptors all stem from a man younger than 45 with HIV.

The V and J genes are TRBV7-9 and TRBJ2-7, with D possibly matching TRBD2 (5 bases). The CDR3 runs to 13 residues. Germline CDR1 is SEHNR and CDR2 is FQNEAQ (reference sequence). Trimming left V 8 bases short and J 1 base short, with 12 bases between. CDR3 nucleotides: TGTGCCAGCGAGGGCATTGGGTCCTACGAGCAGTACTTC. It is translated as CASEGIGSYEQYF.

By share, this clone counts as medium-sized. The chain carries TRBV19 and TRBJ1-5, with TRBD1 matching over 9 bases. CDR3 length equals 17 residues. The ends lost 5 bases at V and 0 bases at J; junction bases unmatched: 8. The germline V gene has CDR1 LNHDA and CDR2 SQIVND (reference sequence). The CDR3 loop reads CASSPGQGRYSNQPQHF. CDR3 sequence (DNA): TGTGCCAGTAGTCCTGGACAGGGGCGTTATAGCAATCAGCCCCAGCATTTT.